Here is one T cell receptor (beta chain) with its context. The antigen is not known. The same CDR3 arises from other DNA sequences in this sample as well. The repertoire was sequenced with immunoSEQ multiplex PCR; TCRdb's copy has only in-frame clones and lacks some. In the table there are roughly 330,000 clones, roughly 90% of which are singletons. The data stem from a study of cytomegalovirus exposure and HLA in healthy donors. Overall study context: The same platform was used for the 110 or so validation repertoires and the roughly 670 first-cohort repertoires, a later analysis reported. Study findings and constraints: It was reported that the classifier diagnosed cytomegalovirus status with high specificity and sensitivity in both the original and validation cohorts. For most TCR sequences rarity was the rule, although some public TCRs occurred in many donors.

The V and J ends lost 6 bases and 0 bases respectively, with 11 bases between them. In germline, CDR1 is MNHEY, CDR2 SMNVEV (reference sequence). This CDR3 region has 14 residues. This clonotype was sampled from a woman aged 25 to 39 in good health and CMV-seropositive. The sample comprised PBMCs. The chain employs TRBV27 and TRBJ1-1, with D perhaps TRBD1 (6 bases). The CDR3 sequence: CASSPTGMNTEAFF. Here the CDR3 DNA reads TGTGCCAGCAGCCCCACAGGGATGAACACTGAAGCTTTCTTT.